This is a list of T cell receptor beta chains from one sample in a study of shared clonotypes between healthy human individuals. Some clones are missing from TCRdb's copy, which holds only in-frame ones; the method was immunoSEQ multiplex PCR. This table has about 680,000 clones, about 91% appearing once. Material for sequencing was naive CD8+ T cells sorted from blood. The receptors shown here come from a man aged 30-40 years in good health. Each CDR3 is given with its conserved first and last residue. Each record gives: clone size, J gene, V gene, CDR3 protein. Some rows mark clone size as missing; the rest say once, few, many or name a class of expanded clone.

NA | TRBJ2-1 | TRBV7-6 | CASSSKISGRSYNEQFF
NA | TRBJ2-4 | TRBV7-9 | CASSYTSGKKNIQYF
NA | TRBJ2-1 | TRBV6-1 | CASSVRDGNEQFF
NA | TRBJ2-7 | TRBV2 | CASSEFRTSSYEQYF
NA | TRBJ2-2 | TRBV4-1 | CASSHLAGTGELFF
NA | TRBJ2-3 | TRBV12-5 | CASGPGLAGGPSPDTQYF
NA | TRBJ2-1 | TRBV27 | CASTINRVSHYNEQFF
NA | TRBJ2-1 | TRBV30 | CAGRLAGVGGYNEQFF
NA | TRBJ2-7 | TRBV10-3 | CAISEGRENYEQYF
NA | TRBJ2-1 | TRBV7-2 | CASSWGQGNDFDEQFF
NA | TRBJ2-7 | TRBV7-7 | CATSQTGSYEQYF
NA | TRBJ2-7 | TRBV13 | CASSLVFGDGRYEQYF
many | TRBJ2-7 | TRBV27 | CARGEEQYF
NA | TRBJ2-1 | TRBV29-1 | CSVHGRAGEQFF
NA | TRBJ2-7 | TRBV27 | CASSLGASGRNEQYF
NA | TRBJ2-7 | TRBV28 | CASSSLAGTSGAYEQYF
NA | TRBJ2-3 | TRBV5-4 | CASSFGGTDTQYF
NA | TRBJ1-1 | TRBV7-2 | CASSHGRTEAFF
NA | TRBJ2-1 | TRBV7-7 | CFLDGNGYNEQFF
NA | TRBJ2-7 | TRBV7-2 | CASSLRDRVTEQYF
NA | TRBJ2-7 | TRBV18 | CASSPTVGAYEQYF
once | TRBJ2-1 | TRBV6-5 | CASSALGSYNEQFF
NA | TRBJ2-3 | TRBV29-1 | CSEGTSGYTDTQYF
NA | TRBJ2-5 | TRBV7-6 | CASSLTGFQETQYF
once | TRBJ2-7 | TRBV18 | CASSPIAGESYEQYF
NA | TRBJ2-5 | TRBV4-1 | CASSQEGRDQETQYF
NA | TRBJ1-5 | TRBV19 | CASNTHYNQPQHF
NA | TRBJ2-5 | TRBV25-1 | CASSVDPGETQYF
NA | TRBJ2-3 | TRBV27 | CASSFVADTQYF
once | TRBJ2-7 | TRBV9 | CASSPGDSTYEQYF
NA | TRBJ2-1 | TRBV13 | CASSQGVSSYNEQFF
NA | TRBJ2-1 | TRBV7-6 | CASSSLAGLSSYNEQFF
NA | TRBJ2-3 | TRBV29-1 | CSVDRLSDTQYF
NA | TRBJ2-1 | TRBV4-2 | CASSQRLAGGPFNEQFF
once | TRBJ2-1 | TRBV5-6 | CASSPRGDEQFF
NA | TRBJ2-1 | TRBV5-1 | CASSWSRHEAGGPPNEQFF
NA | TRBJ1-3 | TRBV4-1 | CASSQDQGAGNTIYF
NA | TRBJ2-3 | TRBV11-2 | CASSLEAGMGTDTQYF
NA | TRBJ2-1 | TRBV5-4 | CASSLSGLAGGEQFF
few | TRBJ2-7 | TRBV28 | CASSLEPNSYEQYF
NA | TRBJ2-1 | TRBV4-1 | CASSQNNEQFF
NA | TRBJ2-4 | TRBV28 | CASSPPKTSGRFLITKNIQYF
NA | TRBJ2-7 | TRBV5-8 | CASSWAPGEDYEQYF
NA | TRBJ1-1 | TRBV4-3 | CASSQDPTGRTEAFF
NA | TRBJ2-1 | TRBV5-1 | CASSFSPRTSGRSEQFF
once | TRBJ1-1 | TRBV19 | CASSIAPGQGNTEAFF
NA | TRBJ2-2 | TRBV27 | CASSSLLNTGELFF
NA | TRBJ2-3 | TRBV7-6 | CASSFQLAGGTDTQYF
NA | TRBJ1-2 | TRBV29-1 | CSVDSANYGYTF